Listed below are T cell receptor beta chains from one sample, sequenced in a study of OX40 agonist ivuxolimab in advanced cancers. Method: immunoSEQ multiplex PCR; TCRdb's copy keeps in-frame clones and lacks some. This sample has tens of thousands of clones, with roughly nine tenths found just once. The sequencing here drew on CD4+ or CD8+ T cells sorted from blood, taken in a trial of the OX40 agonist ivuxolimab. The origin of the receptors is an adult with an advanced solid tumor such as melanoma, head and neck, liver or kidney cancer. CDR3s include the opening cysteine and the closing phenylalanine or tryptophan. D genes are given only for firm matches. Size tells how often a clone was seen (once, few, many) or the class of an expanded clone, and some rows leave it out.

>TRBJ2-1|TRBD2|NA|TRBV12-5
TGTGCTAGTGGTTTGGTAACTAGCGGGAGGGCCTTTGAGCAGTTCTTC
CASGLVTSGRAFEQFF
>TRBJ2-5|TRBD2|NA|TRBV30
TGTGCCTCAGGACTAGCGGGAGGGGGTGAGACCCAGTACTTC
CASGLAGGGETQYF
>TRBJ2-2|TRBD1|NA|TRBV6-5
TGTGCCAGCAGTTACCGACAAGGGACAGTCACCGGGGAGCTGTTTTTT
CASSYRQGTVTGELFF
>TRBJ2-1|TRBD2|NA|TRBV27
TGTGCCAGCAGGACCAGCGGGGGGGGTTTCTACAATGAGCAGTTCTTC
CASRTSGGGFYNEQFF
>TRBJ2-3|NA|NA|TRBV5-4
TGTGCCAGCAGCTTGAAGGGACCTGGCACAGATACGCAGTATTTT
CASSLKGPGTDTQYF
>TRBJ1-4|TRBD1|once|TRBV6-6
TGTGCCAGCAACGACAGGGGGGATGAAAAACTGTTTTTT
CASNDRGDEKLFF
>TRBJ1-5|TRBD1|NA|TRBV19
TGTGCCAGTAGAGGACAGGGCCAAAGGGCACAGCCCCAGCATTTT
CASRGQGQRAQPQHF
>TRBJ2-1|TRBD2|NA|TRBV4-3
TGCGCCAGCAGCCCGGGACTAGCCTACAATGAGCAGTTCTTC
CASSPGLAYNEQFF
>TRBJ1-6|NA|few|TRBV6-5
TGTGCCAGCAGTTACAAGAGCTCACCCCTCCACTTT
CASSYKSSPLHF
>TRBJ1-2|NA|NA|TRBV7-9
TGTGCCAGCAGTGACCTTCTTTCGGGGACTAACTATGGCTACACCTTC
CASSDLLSGTNYGYTF
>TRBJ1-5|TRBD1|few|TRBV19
TGTGCCAGTAGTGGGACAGGGAATCAGCCCCAGCATTTT
CASSGTGNQPQHF
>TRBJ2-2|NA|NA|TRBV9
TGTGCCAGCAGCGCAGAGGCCGGGGAGCTGTTTTTT
CASSAEAGELFF